These 27 T cell receptor beta chains were all obtained from the same sample, sequenced in a study of Ad26.COV2.S vaccination and SARS-CoV-2 variants. Sequencing was performed with immunoSEQ multiplex PCR; in TCRdb, only in-frame clones are kept and a portion is missing. The data hold 300,000 to 350,000 clones, with 85% to 90% observed a single time. Treatment noted: 15 to 20 received Ad26.COV2.S at low or high dose, single or two shots; roughly 5 received placebo; per-sample allocation not given. Sampling was done on day 63 after the first vaccine or placebo injection. Sample: peripheral blood, taken in a trial of Ad26.COV2.S vaccine versus placebo. These receptors all stem from a person aged 18 to 65 who received the Ad26.COV2.S COVID-19 vaccine or a placebo.

The chain carries TRBV5-1 and TRBJ1-6; no definite D call. The CDR3 sequence is 14 residues long. Germline CDR1 SGHRS, CDR2 YFSETQ. Trimming cost V 3 bases and J 7 bases, with 11 bases left between them. The CDR3 region is CASSSGSLNSPLHF. The CDR3 coding sequence is TGCGCCAGCAGCTCCGGCAGTTTAAATTCACCCCTCCACTTT.

The chain is built from TRBV12-5 and TRBJ2-7; the D gene is possibly TRBD1 (6 bases). Per the germline V gene, CDR1 is LGHNT and CDR2 is FRNRAP. V was trimmed by 0 bases and J by 2 bases, leaving 11 bases between them. The CDR3 length is 15 residues. In DNA, the CDR3 is TGTGCTAGTGGTTTGGTACAGGGTATTACCTACGAGCAGTACTTC. It codes for CASGLVQGITYEQYF.

The V call is TRBV6-1, the J call TRBJ2-7; D is perhaps TRBD2 (5 bases). V gave up 2 bases and J gave up 2 bases, with 10 bases separating them. This CDR3 has 14 amino acids. Per germline, CDR1 MNHNS and CDR2 SASEGT. In nucleotides, the CDR3 is TGTGCCAGCAGTGAATTGGAGGTACCCTACGAGCAGTACTTC. Translating it yields CASSELEVPYEQYF.

The chain is built from TRBV27 and TRBJ1-2; 10 positions match TRBD1. The V segment lost 5 bases and the J segment 8 bases; nucleotides outside the gene matches: 11. The CDR3 contains 15 residues. Germline V lookup: CDR1 MNHEY, CDR2 SMNVEV (reference sequence). CDR3 protein: CASSRQGARTEGYTF. CDR3 coding DNA: TGTGCCAGCAGTAGACAGGGGGCGCGGACGGAAGGCTACACCTTC.

V usage is TRBV12-5 and J usage is TRBJ1-1; 9 bases match TRBD1. The CDR3 loop spans 15 amino acids. The V segment lost 4 bases and the J segment 1 base; nucleotides outside the gene matches: 4. Germline CDR1 LGHNT, CDR2 FRNRAP. As DNA, the CDR3 is TGTGCTAGTGGTTCCGACAGGGGGTGGAACACTGAAGCTTTCTTT. This translates into CASGSDRGWNTEAFF.

This chain links TRBV24-1 with TRBJ2-3, with D perhaps given as TRBD1 or TRBD2 (7 bases each). V lost 4 bases and J lost 6, with 19 bases in between. The CDR3 runs to 16 residues. The germline CDR1 and CDR2 sequences are KGHDR and SFDVKD. The CDR3 region has the DNA TGTGCCACCAGTGACCGGGGGGCAGGGGGTTTGGATACGCAGTATTTT. It codes for CATSDRGAGGLDTQYF.

The chain uses TRBV30 and TRBJ2-2, with TRBD2 as a possible D gene (5 bases). Trimming cost V 2 bases and J 2 bases, with 12 bases left between them. This CDR3 is built from 15 residues. Germline V gene data show CDR1 as GTSNPN and CDR2 as SVGIG (reference sequence). The CDR3 DNA sequence: TGTGCCTGGAGTACCCTCGGACTTAACACCGGGGAGCTGTTTTTT. Translation gives CAWSTLGLNTGELFF.

The chain recombines TRBV7-2 with TRBJ2-4; D remains ambiguous. The CDR3 loop spans 11 amino acids. Trimming shortened V by 5 bases and J by 6 bases, and 5 bases separated the two germline ends. Germline assignment: CDR1 SGHTA and CDR2 FQGNSA. CDR3 residues: CASSGVNIQYF. CDR3 sequence (DNA): TGTGCCAGCAGCGGAGTAAACATTCAGTACTTC.

The rearrangement uses TRBV19 and TRBJ2-5; TRBD2 matches 9 bases. The J segment lost 7 bases and the V segment lost 9 bases, leaving 12 bases of the junction unmatched. The CDR3 length is 14 residues. CDR1 is LNHDA, CDR2 SQIVND, per germline (reference sequence). The CDR3 here is CASRVTSGKGTQYF. Here the CDR3 DNA reads TGTGCCAGCAGAGTGACTAGCGGAAAGGGGACCCAGTACTTC.

This sequence joins TRBV4-3 and TRBJ1-1; TRBD1 might be the D (6 bases). Germline V CDR1 and CDR2: LGHNA, YSLEER. Deletions cut 1 base from V and 0 bases from J, with 12 bases between. This CDR3 is built from 16 residues. DNA for the CDR3: TGCGCCAGCAGCCAAGCCTCCAGGACAGTGAACACTGAAGCTTTCTTT. Its translation is CASSQASRTVNTEAFF.

This chain joins TRBV12-5 and TRBJ1-1; maybe TRBD1 (5 bases). Germline V gene sequence: CDR1 LGHNT, CDR2 FRNRAP. The CDR3 is 17 amino acids. V dropped 6 bases and J dropped 2 bases, with 22 bases sitting between them. The CDR3 region has the DNA TGTGCTAGTGGCGCCCCGGGGCCCCTTAATACTAACACTGAAGCTTTCTTT. Translation gives CASGAPGPLNTNTEAFF. The complete variable domain, with remaining parts taken from reference TRBV12-5 and TRBJ1-1, reads DARVTQTPRHKVTEMGQEVTMRCQPILGHNTVFWYRQTMMQGLELLAYFRNRAPLDDSGMPKDRFSAEMPDATLATLKIQPSEPRDSAVYFCASGAPGPLNTNTEAFFGQGTRLTVV.

The chain joins TRBV30 to TRBJ1-3; D remains ambiguous. Germline loops: CDR1 GTSNPN, CDR2 SVGIG (reference sequence). The ends were cut back, 3 bases at V and 4 bases at J, with 25 bases in the middle. The CDR3 loop spans 18 amino acids. Here the CDR3 DNA reads TGTGCCTGGAGGGCCACGGGCAGGAGGATATCATACGGAAACACCATATATTTT. It yields the protein CAWRATGRRISYGNTIYF.

The CDR3 loop reads CASYRGRVYNEQFF. CDR3 nucleotide sequence: TGTGCCAGCTATCGAGGCAGGGTATACAATGAGCAGTTCTTC. This chain connects TRBV18 to TRBJ2-1; D might be TRBD1 (5 bases). The CDR3 runs to 14 residues. Trimming took 7 bases from V and 4 from J, leaving 14 bases between them. Per the germline V gene, CDR1 is KGHSH and CDR2 is LQKENI.

The chain carries TRBV30 and TRBJ2-3; 7 positions agree with TRBD2. V dropped 0 bases and J dropped 4; count of bases not matched to a gene: 1. This CDR3 region has 13 residues. Per the germline V gene, CDR1 is GTSNPN and CDR2 is SVGIG (reference sequence). The CDR3 DNA reads as TGTGCCTGGAGTGTACGGGGGGCAGATACGCAGTATTTT. Protein product: CAWSVRGADTQYF.

The V and J genes are TRBV6-5 and TRBJ2-7, with TRBD1 matching 10 bases. This CDR3 has 15 amino acids. Germline values: CDR1 MNHEY, CDR2 SVGAGI. V dropped 4 bases and J dropped 2; count of bases not matched to a gene: 5. CDR3 region: CASSSPGTGAYEQYF. The CDR3, as DNA: TGTGCCAGCAGTTCTCCCGGGACAGGGGCCTACGAGCAGTACTTC.

The V and J genes are TRBV7-2 and TRBJ1-2; TRBD1 matches at 12 bases. The CDR3 has 16 amino acids. Losses at the gene ends were 1 base for V and 4 bases for J; bases not matched to a gene: 4. In germline, CDR1 is SGHTA, CDR2 FQGNSA. The CDR3 coding sequence is TGTGCCAGCAGCTTAGAAGGGACAGGGGGCGGCTATGGCTACACCTTC. It yields the protein CASSLEGTGGGYGYTF. Supplemented by reference TRBV7-2 and TRBJ1-2, the full variable domain reads GAGVSQSPSNKVTEKGKDVELRCDPISGHTALYWYRQSLGQGLEFLIYFQGNSAPDKSGLPSDRFSAERTGGSVSTLTIQRTQQEDSAVYLCASSLEGTGGGYGYTFGSGTRLTVV.

The V call is TRBV9, the J call TRBJ1-4, with 7 positions matching TRBD1. The CDR3 extends over 14 amino acids. J gave up 6 bases and V 3 bases, and 5 bases lay outside the gene matches. Germline CDR1 is SGDLS and CDR2 is YYNGEE. The CDR3 sequence: CASSATGWDEKLFF. CDR3 DNA: TGTGCCAGCAGCGCGACAGGGTGGGATGAAAAACTGTTTTTT.

The rearrangement joins TRBV7-2 to TRBJ2-1, with D possibly being TRBD1 (6 bases). CDR1 SGHTA and CDR2 FQGNSA come from the germline V gene. The V end was cut by 0 bases, the J end by 9 bases, with 12 bases between. The CDR3 length is 14 residues. The CDR3 coding sequence is TGTGCCAGCAGCTTAGCCGGACAGAGGATTGAGCAGTTCTTC. Translated, it gives CASSLAGQRIEQFF.

The CDR3 spells CASSPIDKPYGYTF. For the CDR3, the DNA is TGTGCCAGCAGCCCAATAGACAAGCCCTATGGCTACACCTTC. V usage is TRBV6-5 and J usage is TRBJ1-2; no reliable D call. Germline V gives CDR1 MNHEY, CDR2 SVGAGI. V was trimmed by 6 bases and J by 4 bases, leaving 15 bases between them. This CDR3 comprises 14 residues.

The chain's CDR3 is CASDRSSVQPQHF. CDR3 DNA sequence: TGTGCCAGTGACAGGTCGAGTGTTCAGCCCCAGCATTTT. This chain links TRBV19 with TRBJ1-5; possibly TRBD1 for D (6 bases). The CDR3 has 13 residues. V lost 8 bases and J lost 6, with 14 bases in between. Germline V gene data show CDR1 as LNHDA and CDR2 as SQIVND (reference sequence). The whole variable domain, remainder taken from reference TRBV19 and TRBJ1-5, is DGGITQSPKYLFRKEGQNVTLSCEQNLNHDAMYWYRQDPGQGLRLIYYSQIVNDFQKGDIAEGYSVSREKKESFPLTVTSAQKNPTAFYLCASDRSSVQPQHFGDGTRLSIL.

This clone was detected once. The rearrangement links TRBV27 to TRBJ1-5; 7 nucleotides agree with TRBD1. The CDR3 has 15 amino acids. Germline V gene sequence: CDR1 MNHEY, CDR2 SMNVEV (reference sequence). J lost 0 bases, V lost 6 bases, and 5 bases had no gene match. CDR3 sequence: CASRPGQFSNQPQHF. Here the CDR3 DNA reads TGTGCCAGCAGGCCGGGACAGTTTAGCAATCAGCCCCAGCATTTT.

This clone appeared a few times. The CDR3 region is CASSPIQTGTLSSEQYF. In DNA, the CDR3 is TGTGCCAGCAGCCCAATCCAAACCGGGACGCTCTCCAGCGAGCAGTACTTC. This chain links TRBV5-6 with TRBJ2-7, with D tentatively TRBD1 or TRBD2 (5 bases each). Germline loops: CDR1 SGHDT, CDR2 YYEEEE. V was cut by 4 bases and J by 6 bases, with 26 bases left in between. The CDR3 contains 17 residues.

The chain has TRBV5-1 and TRBJ1-5; 9 positions match TRBD1. With V trimmed by 1 base and J by 4 bases, 12 bases remained unmatched. From germline, CDR1 is SGHRS and CDR2 YFSETQ. This CDR3 contains 18 residues. For the CDR3, the DNA is TGCGCCAGCAGCTTGATTCCCGGGACAGGGCTATTGAATCAGCCCCAGCATTTT. This translates into CASSLIPGTGLLNQPQHF.

This clone was counted a few times. The V gene is TRBV5-1, the J gene TRBJ1-2; D unclear. Germline CDR1 is SGHRS and CDR2 is YFSETQ. V was clipped by 4 bases and J by 1 base, with 11 bases between them. This CDR3 region has 14 residues. The CDR3 is CASSPEVLNYGYTF. The CDR3 nucleotides read TGCGCCAGCAGCCCTGAGGTCCTTAACTATGGCTACACCTTC.

V and J are TRBV5-1 and TRBJ2-3; 11 nucleotides align to TRBD2. Trimming took 4 bases from V and 5 from J; bases not matched to a gene: 12. This CDR3 spans 17 amino acids. Germline-derived CDR1 and CDR2 are SGHRS and YFSETQ. CDR3 region: CASSPRGSGGAGDTQYF. The DNA for the CDR3 is TGCGCCAGCAGCCCCAGGGGTAGCGGGGGGGCCGGAGATACGCAGTATTTT.

The gene calls are TRBV3-1 (or the pseudogene TRBV3-2) and TRBJ1-3; D gene uncertain. This CDR3 has 16 residues. Germline CDR1 and CDR2: LGHDT and YNNKEL (reference sequence). The germline V and J ends were trimmed by 4 bases and 0 bases, with 13 bases remaining between them. The CDR3 reads CASSPTSAFSGNTIYF. The CDR3 DNA is TGTGCCAGCAGCCCCACCTCAGCGTTCTCTGGAAACACCATATATTTT.

V and J are TRBV27 and TRBJ1-2; TRBD1 is a possible D gene (6 bases). Germline CDR1 is MNHEY and CDR2 is SMNVEV (reference sequence). This CDR3 contains 16 residues. Trimming pared 5 bases from V and 4 bases from J, leaving 20 bases between. CDR3 amino acids: CASSPRTAKTPYGYTF. In DNA, the CDR3 is TGTGCCAGCAGTCCGAGGACAGCCAAGACCCCCTATGGCTACACCTTC.